The clone carrying this T cell receptor beta chain was observed a few times. The entry originates in a study of beta chain features in type 1 diabetes. Expressed TCRB transcripts were sequenced because the entire RNA isolate underwent reverse transcription. The repertoire was sequenced with immunoSEQ multiplex PCR; TCRdb's copy has only in-frame clones and lacks some. The sample comprises fewer than 200,000 clones, approximately 13% of which are singletons, and 0.62% rests with the top ten. The CDR3 contains 16 residues. J gave up 8 bases and V 3 bases, and 6 bases lay outside the gene matches. The germline gives CDR1 MNHEY, CDR2 SMNVEV (reference sequence).

The gene calls are TRBV27 and TRBJ2-3, with 15 bases that match TRBD2. The clonotype originates from a woman between 18 and 30 years old in good health. Sequenced material: central memory CD4+ T cells from blood. In DNA, the CDR3 is TGTGCCAGCAGTTTTGGACTAGCGGGGGGGTCGGGTACGCAGTATTTT. It translates to CASSFGLAGGSGTQYF.